The clone carrying this T cell receptor (beta chain) was detected a few times. The antigen remains unidentified. This CDR3 has 15 amino acids. V lost 5 bases and J lost 5; bases outside the gene matches: 6. The germline gives CDR1 ENHRY, CDR2 SYGVKD. These data are taken from a study of post-analysis software for immune sequencing data. For the study at large: Relapsing-remitting, secondary progressive and progressive-relapsing courses of multiple sclerosis were included. Overall study results and limits: Four or five TRBV segments (TRBV5-6, TRBV5-1 and TRBV20-1 among them) occurred more frequently in patients than in controls. F measure showed strong co-clustering of same-batch samples.

Unique molecular identifiers were built into the TCR beta cDNA libraries. Between about 0.85 and 11 million T cells gave rise to some 470,000 cDNA molecules. Each CDR3 protein is one row after TCRdb ran MiXCR on the PCR reads. The data hold 500,000 to 600,000 distinct CDR3 sequences, with about 40% observed a single time. Source material: blood. The source is a girl between 5 and 17 years old with multiple sclerosis. The V gene is TRBV10-3, the J gene TRBJ2-1; 10 bases are a match to TRBD1. The CDR3 DNA sequence: TGTGCCATCAGTCCTGGACAGGGGGGCCACAATGAGCAGTTCTTC. Amino acid sequence: CAISPGQGGHNEQFF.